The clone carrying this T cell receptor (beta chain) was observed a few times. Its antigen remains unidentified. What was sequenced were expressed TCRB transcripts, since all of the isolated RNA had been reverse transcribed. TCRdb's table, derived via immunoSEQ multiplex PCR, lists solely in-frame clones and lacks some. Of around 150,000 clones in the sample, 6.9% are singletons; the top ten hold around 1.5%. The record originates from a study of beta chain features in type 1 diabetes. Across the study: Cells sorted and examined across all samples totaled almost 110 million.

In germline, CDR1 is SGHTA, CDR2 FQGNSA. CDR3 size: 17 residues. The V segment lost 0 bases and the J segment 1 base; nucleotides outside the gene matches: 6. Study findings and constraints: Shorter TCRB CDR3s, moderately but significantly so, marked every one of the four CD4+ subsets in Type 1 diabetes patients. The naive, central memory and Treg TCRB repertoires showed an apparent similarity that was greater among patients than among healthy donors.

V and J are TRBV7-2 and TRBJ2-7; TRBD1 matches at 10 bases. This clonotype was sampled from a woman in her twenties or thirties in good health. The sequencing sample was made of central memory CD4+ T cells from blood. CDR3 nucleotides: TGTGCCAGCAGCTTAGCACTAGACAGGGGGCAGTCCTACGAGCAGTACTTC. This sequence encodes CASSLALDRGQSYEQYF.